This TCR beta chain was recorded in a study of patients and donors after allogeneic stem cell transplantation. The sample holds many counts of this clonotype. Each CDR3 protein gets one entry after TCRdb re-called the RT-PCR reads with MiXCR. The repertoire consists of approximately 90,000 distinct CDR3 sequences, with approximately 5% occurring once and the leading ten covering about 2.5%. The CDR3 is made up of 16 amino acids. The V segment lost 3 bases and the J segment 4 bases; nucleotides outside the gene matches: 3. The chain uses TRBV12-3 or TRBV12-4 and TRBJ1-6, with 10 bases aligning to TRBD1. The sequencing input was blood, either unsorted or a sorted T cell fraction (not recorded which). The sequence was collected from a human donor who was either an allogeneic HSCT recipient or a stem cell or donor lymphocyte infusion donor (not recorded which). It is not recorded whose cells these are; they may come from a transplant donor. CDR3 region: CASSFRTGGYNSPLHF. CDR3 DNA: TGTGCCAGCAGTTTCCGGACAGGGGGTTATAATTCACCCCTCCACTTT.